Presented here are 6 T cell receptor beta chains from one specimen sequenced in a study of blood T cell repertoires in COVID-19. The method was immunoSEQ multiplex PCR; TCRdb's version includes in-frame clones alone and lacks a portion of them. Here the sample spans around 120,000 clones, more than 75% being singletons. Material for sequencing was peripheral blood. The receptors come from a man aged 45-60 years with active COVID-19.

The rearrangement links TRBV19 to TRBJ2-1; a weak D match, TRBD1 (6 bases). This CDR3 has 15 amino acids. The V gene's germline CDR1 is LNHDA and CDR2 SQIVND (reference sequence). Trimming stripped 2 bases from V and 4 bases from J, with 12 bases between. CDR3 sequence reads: CASSITVQGYNEQFF. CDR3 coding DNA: TGTGCCAGTAGTATAACTGTACAGGGTTACAATGAGCAGTTCTTC.

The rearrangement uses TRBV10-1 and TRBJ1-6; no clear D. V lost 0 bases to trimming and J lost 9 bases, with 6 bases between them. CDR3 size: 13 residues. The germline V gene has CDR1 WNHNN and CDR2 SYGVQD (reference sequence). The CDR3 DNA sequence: TGCGCCAGCAGTGAGTCGAGGGTTTCACCCCTCCACTTT. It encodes CASSESRVSPLHF.

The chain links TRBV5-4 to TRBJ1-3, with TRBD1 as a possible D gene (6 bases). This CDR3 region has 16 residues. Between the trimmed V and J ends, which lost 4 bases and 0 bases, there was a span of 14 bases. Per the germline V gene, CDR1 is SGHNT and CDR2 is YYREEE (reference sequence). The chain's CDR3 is CASSQQGPSSGNTIYF. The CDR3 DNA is TGTGCCAGCAGCCAACAGGGACCCAGCTCTGGAAACACCATATATTTT. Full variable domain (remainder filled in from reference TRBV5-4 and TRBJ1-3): ETGVTQSPTHLIKTRGQQVTLRCSSQSGHNTVSWYQQALGQGPQFIFQYYREEENGRGNFPPRFSGLQFPNYSSELNVNALELDDSALYLCASSQQGPSSGNTIYFGEGSWLTVV.

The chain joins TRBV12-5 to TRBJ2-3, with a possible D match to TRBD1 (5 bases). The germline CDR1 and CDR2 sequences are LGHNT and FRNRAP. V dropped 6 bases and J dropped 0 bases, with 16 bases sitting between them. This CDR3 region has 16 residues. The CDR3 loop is CASGPPDRGSTDTQYF. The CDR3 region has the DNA TGTGCTAGTGGCCCCCCCGACAGAGGAAGCACAGATACGCAGTATTTT.

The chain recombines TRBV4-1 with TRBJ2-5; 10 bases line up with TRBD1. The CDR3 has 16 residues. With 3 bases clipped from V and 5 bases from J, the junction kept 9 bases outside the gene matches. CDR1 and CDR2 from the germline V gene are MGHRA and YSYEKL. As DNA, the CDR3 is TGCGCCAGCAGCCAGAAAAGGACAGGGGGTTCGGAGACCCAGTACTTC. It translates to CASSQKRTGGSETQYF.

The CDR3 reads CASRTDYINQPQHF. CDR3 DNA sequence: TGTGCCAGCCGGACAGATTATATCAATCAGCCCCAGCATTTT. The chain links TRBV6-5 to TRBJ1-5, with D possibly matching TRBD1 (6 bases). In germline, CDR1 is MNHEY, CDR2 SVGAGI. The CDR3 length is 14 residues. Between the trimmed V and J ends, which lost 8 bases and 3 bases, there was a span of 14 bases.